The 17 T cell receptor beta chains in this list originate from one sample, sequenced in a study of metastatic and nonmetastatic thyroid tumors. Treatment of any kind had been given to no patient before thyroid surgery. MiXCR re-clonotyped the PCR reads for TCRdb. The sample lists about 39,000 clones, less than 20% occurring once. Sequenced sample: blood. The receptor source for this set is a female donor with papillary thyroid cancer or a benign thyroid nodule (not recorded which). Some clones in this sample may be carry-over from other donors' samples.

This clone appeared a few times. A read error may produce the germline difference seen at one junction end. This sequence joins TRBV6-1 and TRBJ1-2, with TRBD1 as a possible D gene (6 bases). The CDR3 has 17 residues. The germline V gene encodes CDR1 MNHNS and CDR2 SASEGT. The CDR3 region has the DNA TGTGCCAGCAGAACCTACCCCCAGGACAGAACTAACTATGGCTACAACTTC. Translating gives CASRTYPQDRTNYGYNF.

There are many counts of this clone. The chain joins TRBV28 to TRBJ2-1; D possibly corresponds to TRBD1 (6 bases). Germline V gene sequence: CDR1 MDHEN, CDR2 SYDVKM. This CDR3 contains 19 residues. Trimming took off 6 bases at V and 4 bases at J, with 28 bases between the two ends. Here the CDR3 reads CASSLGLTRQARMYNEQFF. The DNA of the CDR3 is TGTGCCAGCAGCCTAGGTCTTACGAGACAGGCGCGAATGTACAATGAGCAGTTCTTC.

V gene TRBV30 combines with J gene TRBJ1-6; 7 nucleotides agree with TRBD1. Germline values: CDR1 GTSNPN, CDR2 SVGIG (reference sequence). CDR3 length: 15 amino acids. The J segment lost 7 bases and the V segment lost 2 bases, leaving 8 bases of the junction unmatched. This CDR3 is CAWSPRGDDNSPLHF. CDR3 DNA: TGTGCCTGGAGTCCCAGGGGGGATGACAATTCACCCCTCCACTTT.

This clone came up many times. The gene calls are TRBV7-9 and TRBJ2-1, with D possibly matching TRBD2 (6 bases). In germline, CDR1 is SEHNR, CDR2 FQNEAQ (reference sequence). This CDR3 region has 16 residues. Trimming shortened V by 5 bases and J by 8 bases, and 22 bases separated the two germline ends. The CDR3, as DNA: TGTGCCAGCAGCCTAACGGGGACTGCGGGATACGATGAGCAGTTCTTC. It codes for CASSLTGTAGYDEQFF.

This clone showed up many times. The rearrangement links TRBV5-1 to TRBJ2-3; D is unclear. CDR1 is SGHRS and CDR2 is YFSETQ in the germline V gene. V shed 4 bases and J shed 4 bases, with 7 bases lying between them. The CDR3 loop spans 12 amino acids. The CDR3: CASSAVADTQYF. The CDR3 coding sequence is TGCGCCAGCAGCGCCGTAGCAGATACGCAGTATTTT.

This clone was detected a few times. The chain employs TRBV27 and TRBJ2-3; 12 nucleotides agree with TRBD2. The CDR3 sequence is 18 residues long. Germline lookup yields CDR1 MNHEY and CDR2 SMNVEV (reference sequence). J gave up 4 bases and V 3 bases, and 11 bases lay outside the gene matches. The CDR3 DNA reads as TGTGCCAGCAGTTTCCCGAAGGGTACTAGCGGGAGGTCAGATACGCAGTATTTT. It translates to CASSFPKGTSGRSDTQYF.

This clone was counted at least ten times. The chain combines TRBV2 with TRBJ1-1; perhaps TRBD1 as D (5 bases). Germline-derived CDR1 and CDR2 are SNHLY and FYNNEI. Trimming cost V 5 bases and J 4 bases, with 11 bases left between them. The CDR3 sequence is 13 residues long. CDR3 sequence: CASSQGRSTEAFF. CDR3 in DNA: TGTGCCAGCAGTCAGGGTAGGAGCACTGAAGCTTTCTTT.

The table lists this clone with many counts. The chain is built from TRBV7-3 and TRBJ1-4; D unresolved. The CDR3 runs to 17 residues. CDR1 is SGHTA, CDR2 FQGTGA, per germline. Trimming removed 0 bases from V and 3 bases from J, with 14 bases in between. The CDR3: CASSLTRRAGPNEKLFF. The CDR3 region has the DNA TGTGCCAGCAGCTTAACGAGGAGGGCCGGGCCTAATGAAAAACTGTTTTTT.

This clone counts as medium-sized. The CDR3 nucleotides are TGTGCCTGGAGAGACAGGGCTCTCTCCGAGCAGTACTTC. It yields the protein CAWRDRALSEQYF. The chain links TRBV30 to TRBJ2-7; 7 bases are a match to TRBD1. The CDR3 extends over 13 amino acids. J was trimmed by 6 bases and V by 3 bases; bases with no gene match: 8. Germline V gene data show CDR1 as GTSNPN and CDR2 as SVGIG (reference sequence).

This clone was observed many times. This chain connects TRBV7-8 to TRBJ2-7; a weak D match, TRBD2 (6 bases). Trimming cost V 5 bases and J 4 bases, with 12 bases left between them. CDR1 is SGHVS and CDR2 is FQNEAQ in the germline V gene. The CDR3 extends over 13 amino acids. In DNA form, the CDR3 reads TGTGCCAGCAGCGGGGGGACGGAATACGAGCAGTACTTC. It is translated as CASSGGTEYEQYF.

In its sample, this clone was seen many times. The chain combines TRBV6-4 with TRBJ2-7; the D gene is possibly TRBD2 (6 bases). Germline-derived CDR1 and CDR2 are MRHNA and SNTAGT. CDR3 size: 14 residues. V shed 4 bases and J shed 5 bases, with 15 bases lying between them. The DNA for the CDR3 is TGTGCCAGCAGTGCCGGAGGGCGAGAAAACGAGCAGTACTTC. Encoded protein: CASSAGGRENEQYF.

This clone was counted many times. The CDR3 sequence is CSASLHGLLYGYTF. In DNA form, the CDR3 reads TGCAGTGCTAGCCTTCACGGACTCCTCTATGGCTACACCTTC. The chain employs TRBV20-1 and TRBJ1-2; D gene uncertain. The length of the CDR3 is 14 residues. The germline V gene encodes CDR1 DFQATT and CDR2 SNEGSKA (reference sequence). The V end lost 3 bases, the J end lost 4 bases, and 15 bases lay between the germline ends.

This clone was counted only a few times. At one end, the junction sequence differs from germline, possibly due to a read error. The V call is TRBV6-1, the J call TRBJ2-7; D not certain. Germline V gene data show CDR1 as MNHNS and CDR2 as SASEGT. The CDR3 runs 11 residues. The CDR3 DNA sequence: TGTGCCAGCATTGAGTTCTACGATCAGTACTTC. This sequence encodes CASIEFYDQYF.

This clone has at least ten counts. This chain joins TRBV6-1 and TRBJ1-1, with 10 nucleotides matching TRBD1. Germline loops: CDR1 MNHNS, CDR2 SASEGT. J gave up 5 bases and V 6 bases, and 6 bases lay outside the gene matches. The CDR3 has 14 amino acids. The CDR3, as DNA: TGTGCCAGCAGACCGACAGGGGGCAATACTGAAGCTTTCTTT. This sequence encodes CASRPTGGNTEAFF.

This chain links TRBV6-1 with TRBJ2-7; a weak D match, TRBD1 (6 bases). The CDR3 spans 14 residues. Germline lookup yields CDR1 MNHNS and CDR2 SASEGT. V shed 2 bases and J shed 2 bases, with 10 bases lying between them. CDR3 nucleotides: TGTGCCAGCAGTGAATCTGCAGGGGCCTACGAGCAGTACTTC. It translates to CASSESAGAYEQYF.

Many counts were recorded for this clone. The chain recombines TRBV11-2 with TRBJ1-1, with D hard to call. With 1 base removed from V and 11 bases from J, the gap between germline ends came to 14 bases. Germline lookup yields CDR1 SGHAT and CDR2 FQNNGV. This CDR3 has 13 residues. This chain's CDR3 is CASSLVAITKAFF. Written as DNA, the CDR3 is TGTGCCAGCAGCTTAGTGGCTATAACCAAGGCTTTCTTT.

Turning to this clone: A read error is possible here, since a much larger clone lies one base away. The rearrangement joins TRBV13 to TRBJ2-5; perhaps TRBD2 as D (6 bases). The V and J ends lost 10 bases and 10 bases respectively, with 22 bases between them. From germline, CDR1 is PRHDT and CDR2 FYEKMQ (reference sequence). The CDR3 consists of 13 residues. CDR3 protein: CATSATSPGIQYF. The DNA of the CDR3 is TGTGCCACCTCCGCGACTAGTCCAGGAATCCAGTACTTC.